These T cell receptor beta chains were read from a single sample in a study of spatial heterogeneity in lung cancer. TCRdb reanalysed the 5' RACE reads using MiXCR and keeps one entry per CDR3 protein. The top ten hold roughly 12% of the sample, which has approximately 12,000 distinct CDR3 sequences, around 10% seen once. The sequencing used lung tumor tissue, collected at surgery. The receptors were gathered from a female donor with early-stage non-small cell lung cancer. The CDR3 runs from the conserved cysteine through the conserved F or W. The order of the fields is D gene, V gene, clone size, J gene, CDR3 DNA, CDR3 protein. D genes are given only for firm matches. Size is omitted from some rows. Given values are once, few, many or a class for expanded clones.

.	TRBV14	many	TRBJ2-7	TGTGCCAGCAGGTCGACTTTTTCCTACGAGCAGTACTTC	CASRSTFSYEQYF
TRBD1	TRBV3-1	medium-sized	TRBJ1-1	TGTGCCAGCAGCCTAGGGACAGGGCCCACTGAAGCTTTCTTT	CASSLGTGPTEAFF
.	TRBV7-9	many	TRBJ2-1	TGTGCCAGCAGCTCCTTCAATGAGCAGTTCTTC	CASSSFNEQFF
.	TRBV2	large	TRBJ2-7	TGTGCCAGCAGTGAAGACTCGAGTTACGAGCAGTACTTC	CASSEDSSYEQYF
TRBD2	TRBV20-1	large	TRBJ2-3	TGCAGTGCTAGAGAAGGTCACGCGGGAGGCACAGATACGCAGTATTTT	CSAREGHAGGTDTQYF
.	TRBV27	medium-sized	TRBJ1-3	TGTGCCAGCATGGCTTTCAGCTCTGGAAACACCATATATTTT	CASMAFSSGNTIYF
.	TRBV12-3/TRBV12-4	many	TRBJ2-7	TGTGCCAGCACTCCCCGGGACTCTTACTACGAGCAGTACTTC	CASTPRDSYYEQYF
.	TRBV4-1	.	TRBJ1-1	TGCGCCAGCAGCCAAGGGAGGGTCAGGGGCTTCGAAGACCCTGAAGCTTTCTTT	CASSQGRVRGFEDPEAFF
TRBD1	TRBV6-5	many	TRBJ2-1	TGTGCCAGCAGTTTTGCCGGGACAGGGGATGAGCAGTTCTTC	CASSFAGTGDEQFF
TRBD2	TRBV13	many	TRBJ2-2	TGTGCCAGCAGCCCTGGGACTAGCGGGGGCCCCGGGGAGCTGTTTTTT	CASSPGTSGGPGELFF
.	TRBV5-4	many	TRBJ2-5	TGTGCCAGCAGCTTTCGAGAGACCCAGTACTTC	CASSFRETQYF
.	TRBV20-1	many	TRBJ1-4	TGCAGTGCTAGATCTCTCTCACAGGGCCTAAATGAAAAACTGTTTTTT	CSARSLSQGLNEKLFF
TRBD2	TRBV7-8	many	TRBJ2-5	TGTGCCAGCAGCTTAGACGGGGGGGCAAAGACCCAGTACTTC	CASSLDGGAKTQYF
.	TRBV10-3	few	TRBJ2-1	TGTGCCATCAGTGACCTTCCCGGACAAGCCTACAATGAGCAGTTCTTC	CAISDLPGQAYNEQFF
TRBD1	TRBV29-1	.	TRBJ1-2	TGCAGCGGGGGACAGCACAACTATGGCTACACCTTC	CSGGQHNYGYTF
.	TRBV29-1	.	TRBJ2-5	TGCAGCGTTGAAGAGTTGGGGCAGTACTTC	CSVEELGQYF
TRBD2	TRBV6-2/TRBV6-3	few	TRBJ2-1	TGTGCCAGCAGCCACCTGAGGGGTCTAGCGGGAGGCTACAATGAGCAGTTCTTC	CASSHLRGLAGGYNEQFF
.	TRBV7-2	many	TRBJ1-2	TGTGCCAGCAGTTCCACCCCCCCCTATGGCTACACCTTC	CASSSTPPYGYTF
.	TRBV7-2	medium-sized	TRBJ2-4	TGTGCCAGCAGCTTAGTAGTCAACCTAGCCAAAAACATTCAGTACTTC	CASSLVVNLAKNIQYF
.	TRBV19	medium-sized	TRBJ2-2	TGTGCCAGTAAGAACACCGGGGAGCTGTTTTTT	CASKNTGELFF
TRBD1	TRBV30	.	TRBJ2-7	TGTGCCTGGAGCTCCGGGACAGGGGGCATCAACTCCTACGAGCAGTACTTC	CAWSSGTGGINSYEQYF
TRBD2	TRBV19	.	TRBJ2-7	TGTGCCAGTAGACCCTCTCCCGGGACTAGCGGGAGCTACGTCCACGAGCAGTACTTC	CASRPSPGTSGSYVHEQYF
TRBD2	TRBV6-5	many	TRBJ2-5	TGTGCCAGCAGTTACGTCCTAGCGGGAAACCAAGAGACCCAGTACTTC	CASSYVLAGNQETQYF
.	TRBV20-1	medium-sized	TRBJ2-1	TGCAGTGCTAGAAGACCCCCCGGCCCCGAGGAGTTCTTC	CSARRPPGPEEFF
TRBD1	TRBV4-1	medium-sized	TRBJ2-1	TGCGCCAGCAGCCAAGTGGACAGGGTCCATGAGCAGTTCTTC	CASSQVDRVHEQFF
TRBD2	TRBV6-1	many	TRBJ2-4	TGTGCCAGCAGGCTGGGGCCGGGAGGCAGTAGGCCCAAAAACATTCAGTACTTC	CASRLGPGGSRPKNIQYF
.	TRBV30	many	TRBJ1-1	TGTGCCTGGAGTGTACTAGATGAAGCTTTCTTT	CAWSVLDEAFF
TRBD1	TRBV20-1	medium-sized	TRBJ2-2	TGCAGTGCTAGAGATAGCAGGACAGGGGTTGCCGGGGAGCTGTTTTTT	CSARDSRTGVAGELFF
TRBD1	TRBV12-3/TRBV12-4	.	TRBJ1-5	TGTGCCAGCAGGGGACAGGGGAATCAGCCCCAGCATTTT	CASRGQGNQPQHF
.	TRBV5-6	many	TRBJ1-1	TGTGCCAGCACCTACCCCCTGGCCACTGAAGCTTTCTTT	CASTYPLATEAFF
TRBD2	TRBV5-1	.	TRBJ2-3	TGCGCCAGCAGCTTGCGGGGGGGCACAGATACGCAGTATTTT	CASSLRGGTDTQYF
TRBD1	TRBV7-6	many	TRBJ2-4	TGTGCCAGCAGCGAGCCCCGACAGGGGAACATTCAGTACTTC	CASSEPRQGNIQYF
TRBD2	TRBV20-1	.	TRBJ2-3	TGCAGTGCTAGACCCCTCGGACTAGCTAGGGATACGCAGTATTTT	CSARPLGLARDTQYF
TRBD1	TRBV7-2	many	TRBJ1-4	TGTGCCAGCAGCCTGGGGACAGGGGTGAATGAAAAACTGTTTTTT	CASSLGTGVNEKLFF
.	TRBV7-8	.	TRBJ2-7	TGTGCCAGCAGCCCCGACGGGAACGCCCGCTACGAGCAGTACTTC	CASSPDGNARYEQYF
TRBD2	TRBV3-1	few	TRBJ2-1	TGTGCCAGCAGCCAGCGGGAGAGTAATGAGCAGTTCTTC	CASSQRESNEQFF
.	TRBV6-4	.	TRBJ2-2	TGTGCCAGCAGTGGGGGACTTGGCACCGGGGAGCTGTTTTTT	CASSGGLGTGELFF
.	TRBV4-1	.	TRBJ1-4	TGCGCCAGCAGCCGCGACAGGCTTAATGAAAAACTGTTTTTT	CASSRDRLNEKLFF
.	TRBV18	medium-sized	TRBJ1-1	TGTGCCAGCTCCCCGGGGACCGGGGGTCGGTTAGCTGAAGCTTTCTTT	CASSPGTGGRLAEAFF
TRBD1	TRBV6-2/TRBV6-3	few	TRBJ2-6	TGTGCCAGCAGTGCCCGGGACAGGAGCTCTGGGGCCAACGTCCTGACTTTC	CASSARDRSSGANVLTF
TRBD2	TRBV20-1	many	TRBJ2-3	TGCAGTGCTCTTGAGCGGGGGCCGGTCTCGGGAGATACGCAGTATTTT	CSALERGPVSGDTQYF
.	TRBV6-5	.	TRBJ2-1	TGTGCCAGCAGTACGTTAGGACGGACTGATGAGCAGTTCTTC	CASSTLGRTDEQFF
.	TRBV7-9	.	TRBJ2-3	TGTGCCAGCAGAAGAGAACCTGTGTCAGATACGCAGTATTTT	CASRREPVSDTQYF
.	TRBV10-3	many	TRBJ2-7	TGTGCCATCAGTGGGGACAACTCCTACGAGCAGTACTTC	CAISGDNSYEQYF
TRBD2	TRBV20-1	many	TRBJ2-3	TGCAGTGCTAGAGGTACTCCGGGACTAGCGGGAGGAGATACGCAGTATTTT	CSARGTPGLAGGDTQYF